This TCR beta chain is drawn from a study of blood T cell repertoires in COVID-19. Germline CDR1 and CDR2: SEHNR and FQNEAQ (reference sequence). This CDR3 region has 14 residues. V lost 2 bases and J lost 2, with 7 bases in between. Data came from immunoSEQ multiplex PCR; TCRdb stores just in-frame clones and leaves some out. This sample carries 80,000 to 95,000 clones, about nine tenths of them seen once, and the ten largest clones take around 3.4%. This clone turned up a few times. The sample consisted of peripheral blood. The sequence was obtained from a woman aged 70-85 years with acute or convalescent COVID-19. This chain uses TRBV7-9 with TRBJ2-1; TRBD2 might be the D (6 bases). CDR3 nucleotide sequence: TGTGCCAGCAGCTTACTAGCGCCCTACAATGAGCAGTTCTTC. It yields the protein CASSLLAPYNEQFF.